This entry is about one T cell receptor beta chain. The sample comes from a study of cytomegalovirus exposure and HLA in healthy donors. CDR1 and CDR2 (germline): MNHNY, SVGAGI (reference sequence). This CDR3 is built from 13 residues. Trimming removed 5 bases from V and 8 bases from J; junction bases left unmatched: 6. PCR amplification relied on 60 Vbeta primers (plus 13 Jbeta primers). Clones were sequenced by immunoSEQ multiplex PCR, and TCRdb holds only the in-frame ones, with some missing. The sample records under 250,000 clones, approximately 81% being singletons. This sequence joins TRBV6-6 and TRBJ1-3; TRBD1 matches 7 bases. The clonotype was recovered from a human donor in good health. The sequencing sample was made of PBMCs. CDR3 sequence: CASSVGQRDTIYF. CDR3 in DNA: TGTGCCAGCAGTGTGGGACAGCGGGACACCATATATTTT.